The sample holds a few counts of the clone carrying this TCR beta chain. TCRdb used MiXCR to reprocess the 5' RACE reads, holding one entry per CDR3 protein. The sample carries around 30,000 distinct CDR3 sequences, approximately 6% recorded once. The data originate from a study of early T cells in non-severe SARS-CoV-2 infection. At the level of the study: Whole-blood bulk RNA, unsorted, was sequenced, and chains were unpaired.

The CDR3 runs to 17 residues. Per germline, CDR1 LGHNA and CDR2 YSLEER. Trimming took 2 bases from V and 11 from J; bases not matched to a gene: 18. The chain carries TRBV4-3 and TRBJ1-1; 9 bases line up with TRBD1. Sequenced: whole blood. The sequence was collected from an adult who was a healthcare worker with PCR-confirmed SARS-CoV-2 infection or an uninfected control (not recorded which). DNA for the CDR3: TGCGCCAGCAGCCAAAATCTGGGGGACAGGGTCACGCCTAGGGCTTTCTTT. Translating it yields CASSQNLGDRVTPRAFF.